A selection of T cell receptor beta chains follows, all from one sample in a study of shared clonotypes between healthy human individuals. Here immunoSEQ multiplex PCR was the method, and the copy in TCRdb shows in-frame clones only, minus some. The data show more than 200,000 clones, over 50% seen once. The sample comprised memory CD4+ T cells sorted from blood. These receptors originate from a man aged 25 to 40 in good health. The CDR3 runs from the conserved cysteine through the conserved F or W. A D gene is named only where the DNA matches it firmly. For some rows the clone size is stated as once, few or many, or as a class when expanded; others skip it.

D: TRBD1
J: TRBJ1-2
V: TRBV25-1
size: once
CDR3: CASSEFGTAPGANYGYTF
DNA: TGTGCCAGCAGTGAATTTGGGACAGCCCCCGGAGCTAACTATGGCTACACCTTC

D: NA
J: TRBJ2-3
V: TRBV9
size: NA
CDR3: CASSQTSGQGQTVTDTQYF
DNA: TGTGCCAGCAGCCAAACCTCGGGGCAGGGGCAAACAGTCACAGATACGCAGTATTTT

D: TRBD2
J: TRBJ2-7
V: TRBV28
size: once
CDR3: CASSLYSGSPHEQYF
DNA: TGTGCCAGCAGTTTATACAGCGGGAGCCCCCACGAGCAGTACTTC

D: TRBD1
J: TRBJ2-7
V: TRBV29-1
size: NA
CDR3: CSVKQGTYEQYF
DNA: TGCAGCGTTAAACAGGGGACCTACGAGCAGTACTTC

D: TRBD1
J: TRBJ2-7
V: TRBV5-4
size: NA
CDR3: CASSRTGGSYEQYF
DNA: TGTGCCAGCAGCCGGACAGGGGGCTCGTACGAGCAGTACTTC

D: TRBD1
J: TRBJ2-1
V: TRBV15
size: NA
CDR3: CATSRAGTGGNEQFF
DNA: TGTGCCACCAGCAGGGCCGGGACAGGTGGGAATGAGCAGTTCTTC

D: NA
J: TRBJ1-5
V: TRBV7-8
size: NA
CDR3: CASSLGRDQPQHF
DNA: TGTGCCAGCAGCCTAGGGAGAGACCAGCCCCAGCATTTT

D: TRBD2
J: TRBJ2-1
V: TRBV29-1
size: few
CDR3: CSGRPLAGADNEQFF
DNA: TGCAGCGGCCGTCCCCTAGCGGGAGCGGACAATGAGCAGTTCTTC

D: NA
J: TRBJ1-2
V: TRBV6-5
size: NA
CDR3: CASSGDIQAYGYTF
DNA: TGTGCCAGCAGTGGGGACATTCAGGCCTATGGCTACACCTTC

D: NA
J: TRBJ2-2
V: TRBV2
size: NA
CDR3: CASRAGQNTGELFF
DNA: TGTGCCAGCAGGGCTGGACAAAACACCGGGGAGCTGTTTTTT

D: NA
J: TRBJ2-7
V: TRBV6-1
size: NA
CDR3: CASSGSQKKGLPYEQYF
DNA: TGTGCCAGCAGTGGATCCCAAAAGAAGGGATTGCCCTACGAGCAGTACTTC

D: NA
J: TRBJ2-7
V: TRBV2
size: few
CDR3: CASRVFGTYEQYF
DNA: TGTGCCAGCAGGGTCTTTGGAACCTACGAGCAGTACTTC

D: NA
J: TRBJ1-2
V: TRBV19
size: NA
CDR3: CASSTPGGALGGYTF
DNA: TGTGCCAGTAGTACGCCGGGGGGCGCTTTGGGTGGCTACACCTTC

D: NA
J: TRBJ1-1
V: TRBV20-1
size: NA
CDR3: CSASRGPEAFF
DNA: TGCAGTGCTAGCAGGGGCCCTGAAGCTTTCTTT

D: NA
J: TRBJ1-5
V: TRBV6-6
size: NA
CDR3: CASLDEIKTQHF
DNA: TGTGCCAGCTTGGATGAGATCAAAACGCAGCATTTT

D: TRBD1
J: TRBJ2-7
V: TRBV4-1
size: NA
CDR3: CASSREDRSYEQYF
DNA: TGCGCCAGCAGCCGCGAGGACAGGAGCTACGAGCAGTACTTC

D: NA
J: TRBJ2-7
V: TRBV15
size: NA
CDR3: CATSRVAFYEQYF
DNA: TGTGCCACCAGCAGAGTTGCCTTCTACGAGCAGTACTTC

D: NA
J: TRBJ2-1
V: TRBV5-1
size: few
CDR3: CASSRTGTNSYNEQFF
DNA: TGCGCCAGCAGCCGAACCGGGACCAACTCCTACAATGAGCAGTTCTTC

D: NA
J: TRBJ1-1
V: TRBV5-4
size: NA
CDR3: CASSLGGLGKAEAFF
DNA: TGTGCCAGCAGCTTAGGCGGGCTGGGGAAGGCTGAAGCTTTCTTT

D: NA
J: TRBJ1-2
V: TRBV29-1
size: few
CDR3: CSVGGLSFYTF
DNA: TGCAGCGTTGGCGGATTATCTTTCTACACCTTC

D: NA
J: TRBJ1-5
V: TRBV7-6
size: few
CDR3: CASSLGGANQPQHF
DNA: TGTGCCAGCAGCTTAGGGGGGGCTAATCAGCCCCAGCATTTT

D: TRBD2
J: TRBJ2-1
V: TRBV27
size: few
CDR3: CASSFNPSGGEEQFF
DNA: TGTGCCAGCAGCTTTAACCCCAGCGGGGGTGAGGAGCAGTTCTTC

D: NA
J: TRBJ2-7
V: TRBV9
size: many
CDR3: CASSVESYSYEQYF
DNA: TGTGCCAGCAGCGTAGAGAGTTACTCCTACGAGCAGTACTTC

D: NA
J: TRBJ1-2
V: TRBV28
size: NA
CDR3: CASSLSDRSYGYTF
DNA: TGTGCCAGCAGTTTATCAGACAGATCCTATGGCTACACCTTC

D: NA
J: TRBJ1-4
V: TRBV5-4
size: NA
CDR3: CASSLAGVGEKLFF
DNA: TGTGCCAGCAGCTTGGCCGGGGTGGGTGAAAAACTGTTTTTT

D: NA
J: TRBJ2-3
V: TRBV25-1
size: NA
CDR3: CASSESQGGEDTQYF
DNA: TGTGCCAGCAGTGAGTCACAGGGAGGGGAGGATACGCAGTATTTT

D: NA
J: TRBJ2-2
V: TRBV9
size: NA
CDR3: CASSAPVTGRDTGELFF
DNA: TGTGCCAGCAGCGCCCCGGTAACAGGGAGGGACACCGGGGAGCTGTTTTTT

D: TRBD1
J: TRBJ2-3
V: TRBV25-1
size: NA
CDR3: CASSATGAPDTQYF
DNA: TGTGCCAGCAGTGCGACAGGGGCTCCAGATACGCAGTATTTT

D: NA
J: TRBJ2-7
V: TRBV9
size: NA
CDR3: CASSVGGDSYEQYF
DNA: TGTGCCAGCAGCGTAGGGGGGGACTCCTACGAGCAGTACTTC

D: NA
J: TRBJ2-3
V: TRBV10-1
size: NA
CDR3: CASSELASSTDTQYF
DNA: TGCGCCAGCAGTGAGCTAGCGTCTAGCACAGATACGCAGTATTTT

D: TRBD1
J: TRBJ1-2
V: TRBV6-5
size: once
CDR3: CASSYYRTGGNYGYTF
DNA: TGTGCCAGCAGTTACTACAGGACAGGGGGCAACTATGGCTACACCTTC

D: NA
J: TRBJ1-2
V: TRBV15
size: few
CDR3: CATSRNPRTAHYGYTF
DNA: TGTGCCACCAGCAGGAACCCCCGGACAGCACACTATGGCTACACCTTC

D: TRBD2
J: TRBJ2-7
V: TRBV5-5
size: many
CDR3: CASSLVALQRDGDEQYF
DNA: TGTGCCAGCAGCTTGGTAGCCCTCCAGCGGGATGGGGACGAGCAGTACTTC

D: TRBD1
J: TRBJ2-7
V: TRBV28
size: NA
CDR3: CASSSHGTGVREQYF
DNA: TGTGCCAGCAGTTCACACGGGACAGGGGTGAGAGAGCAGTACTTC

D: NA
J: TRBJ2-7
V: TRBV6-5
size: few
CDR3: CASTRWLYEQYF
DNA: TGTGCCAGCACCCGGTGGCTGTACGAGCAGTACTTC

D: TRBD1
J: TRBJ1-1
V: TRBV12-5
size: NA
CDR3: CASGLDRGLNTEAFF
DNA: TGTGCTAGTGGTTTGGACAGGGGGCTAAACACTGAAGCTTTCTTT

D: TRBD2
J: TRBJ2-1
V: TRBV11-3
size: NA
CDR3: CASSTSGQTGNEQFF
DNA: TGTGCCAGCAGCACTAGCGGGCAGACGGGCAATGAGCAGTTCTTC

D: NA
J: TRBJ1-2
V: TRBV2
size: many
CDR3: CASTTEQGLYGYTF
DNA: TGTGCCAGCACCACCGAACAGGGACTCTATGGCTACACCTTC

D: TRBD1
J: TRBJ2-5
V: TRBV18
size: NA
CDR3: CASSRTGSSETQYF
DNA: TGTGCCAGCTCACGGACAGGGTCGTCGGAGACCCAGTACTTC

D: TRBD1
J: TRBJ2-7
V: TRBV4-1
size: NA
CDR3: CASSQGPSGQISYEQYF
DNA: TGCGCCAGCAGCCAAGGTCCATCGGGACAGATCTCCTACGAGCAGTACTTC

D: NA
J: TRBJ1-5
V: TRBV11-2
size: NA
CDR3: CASSTDSNQPQHF
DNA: TGTGCCAGCAGCACAGATAGCAATCAGCCCCAGCATTTT

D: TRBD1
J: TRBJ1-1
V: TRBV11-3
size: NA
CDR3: CASSLRQGDTEAFF
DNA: TGTGCCAGCAGCTTAAGACAGGGTGACACTGAAGCTTTCTTT

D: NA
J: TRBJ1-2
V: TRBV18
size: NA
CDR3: CASSPDLNIFTRGYTF
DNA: TGTGCCAGCTCACCGGACCTCAACATATTTACGCGAGGCTACACCTTC

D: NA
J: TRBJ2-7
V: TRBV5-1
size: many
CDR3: CASSLVTGYEQYF
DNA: TGCGCCAGCAGCTTGGTTACAGGGTATGAGCAGTACTTC

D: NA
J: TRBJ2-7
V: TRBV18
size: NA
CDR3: CASSPGGSEQYF
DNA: TGTGCCAGCTCACCGGGGGGCTCCGAGCAGTACTTC

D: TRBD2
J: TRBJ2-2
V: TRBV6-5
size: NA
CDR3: CASVAGEGTGELFF
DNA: TGTGCCAGCGTCGCGGGAGAAGGCACCGGGGAGCTGTTTTTT